This T cell receptor beta chain was documented in a study of Ad26.COV2.S vaccination and SARS-CoV-2 variants. Overall study results and limits: The placebo group had lower spike-specific TCR breadth than the vaccine recipients did. Reportedly, spike-specific CD8+ and CD4+ T cell responses achieved substantial breadth once vaccination had taken place.

Profiling relied on immunoSEQ multiplex PCR, and the TCRdb table lists in-frame clones only, not all of them. This sample carries over 110,000 clones, 75% to 90% of them seen once, and the ten largest clones take 4% to 6%. In regard to this clone: Its cognate antigen is unknown.

The origin of this receptor is a human donor who had recovered from COVID-19. The specimen comprised peripheral blood, sampled after recovery from COVID-19.

The CDR3 DNA follows: TGTGCCAGCAGTACCGGGACAGGTAGCACAGATACGCAGTATTTT. Amino acid sequence: CASSTGTGSTDTQYF. The chain uses TRBV2 and TRBJ2-3; TRBD1 matches at 8 bases. This CDR3 is 15 amino acids long. The trim removed 5 bases at V and 0 bases at J, leaving 4 bases unmatched. The germline CDR1 and CDR2 sequences are SNHLY and FYNNEI.